This T cell receptor beta chain is drawn from a study of blood T cell repertoires in COVID-19. Repertoires were generated with immunoSEQ multiplex PCR, while TCRdb's copy carries only in-frame clones and drops some. The sample consists of 150,000 to 200,000 clones, 80% to 85% of them appearing once. Trimming shortened V by 4 bases and J by 7 bases, and 8 bases separated the two germline ends. CDR3 length equals 11 residues. Germline lookup yields CDR1 SEHNR and CDR2 FQNEAQ (reference sequence). This clone was found a few times. The sample was PBMCs or T cells enriched from blood (not recorded which). The gene calls are TRBV7-9 and TRBJ2-7, with a weak D call TRBD2 (5 bases). This TCR derives from a woman aged 60-70 years who had recovered from COVID-19. The DNA for the CDR3 is TGTGCCAGCAGCTCCTCGGGGGAGCAGTACTTC. It codes for CASSSSGEQYF.